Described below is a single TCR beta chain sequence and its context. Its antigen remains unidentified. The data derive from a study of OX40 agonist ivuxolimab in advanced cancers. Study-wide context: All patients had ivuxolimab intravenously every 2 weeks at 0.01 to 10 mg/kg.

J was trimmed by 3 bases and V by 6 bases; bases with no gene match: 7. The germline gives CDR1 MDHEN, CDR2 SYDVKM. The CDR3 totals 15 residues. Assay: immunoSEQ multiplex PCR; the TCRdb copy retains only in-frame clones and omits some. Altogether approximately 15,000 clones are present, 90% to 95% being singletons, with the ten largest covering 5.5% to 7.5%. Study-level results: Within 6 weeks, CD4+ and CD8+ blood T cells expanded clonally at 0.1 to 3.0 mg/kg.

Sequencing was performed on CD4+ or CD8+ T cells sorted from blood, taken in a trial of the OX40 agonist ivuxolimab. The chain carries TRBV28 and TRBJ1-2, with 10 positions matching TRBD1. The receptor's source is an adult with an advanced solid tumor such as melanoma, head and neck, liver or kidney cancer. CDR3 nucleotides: TGTGCCAGCAGGACGGGACAGGGGTCTCACTATGGCTACACCTTC. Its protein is CASRTGQGSHYGYTF.